Below are 23 T cell receptor beta chains sequenced from a single sample in a study of T-cell reconstitution after alpha-beta-depleted transplantation in children. Molecular barcoding with unique molecular identifiers was used for the TCRbeta library. One entry per CDR3 protein results from TCRdb running MiXCR on the PCR reads. The table lists around 490,000 distinct CDR3 sequences, around 10% of them singletons. The sequencing here drew on PBMCs, mostly from graft donor cells, taken 180 days after TCRalphabeta/CD19-depleted stem cell transplant. Receptors were obtained from a female patient between 2 and 15 years old who had a stem cell transplant for aplastic anemia, so the T cells may come from the graft donor.

The J gene is TRBJ2-7, the V gene TRBV4-3, with 7 positions matching TRBD2. This CDR3 is 15 amino acids long. CDR1 is LGHNA and CDR2 is YSLEER in the germline V gene. V shed 3 bases and J 2 bases; nucleotides not matched to a gene: 7. The CDR3 DNA reads TGCGCCAGCAGCCAGGGTCTAGCGGTACCCTACGAGCAGTACTTC. Translating it yields CASSQGLAVPYEQYF.

Ten or more counts support this clonotype. The V call is TRBV5-6, the J call TRBJ1-1; TRBD1 is a possible D gene (6 bases). The CDR3 is made up of 14 amino acids. CDR1 is SGHDT and CDR2 is YYEEEE in the germline V gene. V lost 4 bases and J 3 bases, leaving 13 bases between the germline ends. The CDR3 loop reads CASSRLQGYTEAFF. The CDR3 DNA sequence: TGTGCCAGCAGCCGCCTACAGGGATACACTGAAGCTTTCTTT.

Comments on this clonotype: Being one base from a much bigger clone, this may be a read error. The rearrangement links TRBV29-1 to TRBJ2-7, with 8 bases aligning to TRBD2. The CDR3 has 16 residues. Per the germline V gene, CDR1 is SQVTM and CDR2 is ANQGSEA. CDR3 nucleotides: TGCAGAGTTGAAGCCGAACGGGGGACTAGCTCCTACGAGCAGTACTTC. Protein product: CRVEAERGTSSYEQYF.

The CDR3 region has the DNA TGTGCCAGCAGCCCTCATCCCCGGACTAGGAACAATGAGCAGTTCTTC. Protein: CASSPHPRTRNNEQFF. J is TRBJ2-1 and V is TRBV14; 7 nucleotides line up with TRBD2. This CDR3 has 16 amino acids. The V gene end was trimmed by 4 bases and the J gene end by 5 bases; junction bases not matched to a gene: 11. Germline CDR1 and CDR2: SGHDN and FVKESK.

The table lists this clonotype with a count of one. V is TRBV5-6 and J is TRBJ2-1, with TRBD2 identical over 14 bases. In germline, CDR1 is SGHDT, CDR2 YYEEEE. With 4 bases clipped from V and 7 bases from J, the junction kept 4 bases outside the gene matches. The CDR3 loop spans 15 amino acids. The CDR3 coding sequence is TGTGCCAGCAGCATGACTAGCGGGAGGGGTAATGAGCAGTTCTTC. This sequence encodes CASSMTSGRGNEQFF. The whole variable domain, filled in from reference TRBV5-6 and TRBJ2-1, reads DAGVTQSPTHLIKTRGQQVTLRCSPKSGHDTVSWYQQALGQGPQFIFQYYEEEERQRGNFPDRFSGHQFPNYSSELNVNALLLGDSALYLCASSMTSGRGNEQFFGPGTRLTVL.

The sample holds many counts of this clonotype. J is TRBJ2-1 and V is TRBV6-5, with 7 nucleotides matching TRBD2. Per the germline V gene, CDR1 is MNHEY and CDR2 is SVGAGI. J gave up 1 base and V 3 bases, and 6 bases lay outside the gene matches. This CDR3 is 16 amino acids long. The CDR3, as DNA: TGTGCCAGCAGTTATAAAAGCGGGATTTCCTACAATGAGCAGTTCTTC. Protein: CASSYKSGISYNEQFF.

This clonotype was seen a few times. The V gene is TRBV7-9, the J gene TRBJ2-7, with a tentative D call TRBD1 (6 bases). This CDR3 comprises 16 residues. Germline V gene data show CDR1 as SEHNR and CDR2 as FQNEAQ (reference sequence). V gave up 6 bases and J gave up 0 bases, with 18 bases separating them. Written as DNA, the CDR3 is TGTGCCAGCAGTTTCCCCCCCGACAGGTCCTCCTACGAGCAGTACTTC. Translated, it gives CASSFPPDRSSYEQYF.

There are many counts of this clonotype. V is TRBV20-1 and J is TRBJ1-4, with D uncertain. CDR3 length equals 13 residues. The germline CDR1 and CDR2 sequences are DFQATT and SNEGSKA (reference sequence). V dropped 6 bases and J dropped 0 bases, with 8 bases sitting between them. In DNA, the CDR3 is TGCAGTGCCCCGAGGGCAACTAATGAAAAACTGTTTTTT. Residues: CSAPRATNEKLFF.

This clonotype was counted a few times. The chain recombines TRBV19 with TRBJ2-3; weak D call: TRBD2 (6 bases). CDR3 size: 15 residues. From germline, CDR1 is LNHDA and CDR2 SQIVND (reference sequence). With 3 bases removed from V and 4 bases from J, the gap between germline ends came to 14 bases. This CDR3 is CASSIRRGGPDTQYF. DNA of the CDR3: TGTGCCAGTAGTATCCGGCGGGGTGGTCCAGATACGCAGTATTTT. Supplemented by reference TRBV19 and TRBJ2-3, the full variable domain reads DGGITQSPKYLFRKEGQNVTLSCEQNLNHDAMYWYRQDPGQGLRLIYYSQIVNDFQKGDIAEGYSVSREKKESFPLTVTSAQKNPTAFYLCASSIRRGGPDTQYFGPGTRLTVL.

The J gene is TRBJ2-4, the V gene TRBV5-1; D call uncertain. CDR1 and CDR2 (germline): SGHRS, YFSETQ. The CDR3 length is 14 residues. V lost 2 bases and J lost 5, with 11 bases in between. The DNA for the CDR3 is TGCGCCAGCAGCTTAGCAGCCGGACAAAACATTCAGTACTTC. It encodes CASSLAAGQNIQYF.

This clonotype was seen ten or more times. The CDR3 DNA reads as TGCAGCGCCCGGGGAGGGTACGAGCAGTACTTC. This gives the protein CSARGGYEQYF. The rearrangement links TRBV29-1 to TRBJ2-7, with 7 bases lining up with TRBD2. V lost 7 bases and J lost 4; bases outside the gene matches: 4. The germline CDR1 and CDR2 sequences are SQVTM and ANQGSEA. The CDR3 is 11 amino acids.

In the case of this clonotype: At one end, the junction sequence differs from germline, possibly due to a read error. The V gene is TRBV28, the J gene TRBJ2-7; the D gene is possibly TRBD1 (5 bases). Germline loops: CDR1 MDHEN, CDR2 SYDVKM. The CDR3 has 13 residues. CDR3 sequence: CASSLGPTYDQYF. In DNA form, the CDR3 reads TGTGCCAGCAGTTTGGGGCCTACCTACGACCAGTACTTC.

This clonotype was seen more than once but under ten times. This rearrangement joins TRBV7-3 to TRBJ2-7; unclear D gene. V gave up 5 bases and J gave up 3 bases, with 11 bases separating them. From germline, CDR1 is SGHTA and CDR2 FQGTGA. CDR3 length: 13 amino acids. The CDR3 protein is CASSTRHGYEQYF. The CDR3 DNA is TGTGCCAGCAGCACCCGACACGGCTACGAGCAGTACTTC. The full variable domain, its missing parts supplied by reference TRBV7-3 and TRBJ2-7, is GAGVSQTPSNKVTEKGKYVELRCDPISGHTALYWYRQSLGQGPEFLIYFQGTGAADDSGLPNDRFFAVRPEGSVSTLKIQRTERGDSAVYLCASSTRHGYEQYFGPGTRLTVT.

This clonotype was counted a few times. The chain is built from TRBV6-2 or TRBV6-3 and TRBJ2-1; 15 nucleotides line up with TRBD2. Germline CDR1 is MNHEY and CDR2 is SVGEGT. Trimming took 4 bases from V and 2 from J; bases not matched to a gene: 9. This CDR3 is 19 amino acids long. Here the CDR3 reads CASSWGLAGGPAPYNEQFF. The CDR3 bases are TGTGCCAGCAGTTGGGGACTAGCGGGAGGCCCTGCCCCCTACAATGAGCAGTTCTTC.

The sample holds a few counts of this clonotype. V and J are TRBV28 and TRBJ1-5; 7 bases map to TRBD1. The CDR3 totals 15 residues. V was pared by 6 bases and J by 2 bases, with 7 bases of the junction left unmatched. CDR1 MDHEN and CDR2 SYDVKM come from the germline V gene. Here the CDR3 DNA reads TGTGCCAGCAGGCTCAGGGGGGGAGGCAATCAGCCCCAGCATTTT. It specifies CASRLRGGGNQPQHF. Full variable domain (missing parts from reference TRBV28 and TRBJ1-5): DVKVTQSSRYLVKRTGEKVFLECVQDMDHENMFWYRQDPGLGLRLIYFSYDVKMKEKGDIPEGYSVSREKKERFSLILESASTNQTSMYLCASRLRGGGNQPQHFGDGTRLSIL.

The rearrangement uses TRBV11-2 and TRBJ2-5; 10 bases map to TRBD2. Unmatched junction bases numbered 9, after V lost 2 bases and J lost 0 bases. The CDR3 length is 18 residues. CDR1 and CDR2 from the germline V gene are SGHAT and FQNNGV. CDR3 DNA: TGTGCCAGCAGCTTACTAGCGGGAGTCCGGGGGTACCAAGAGACCCAGTACTTC. Encoded protein: CASSLLAGVRGYQETQYF.

This rearrangement joins TRBV28 to TRBJ1-6, with D unresolved. The V end was cut by 5 bases, the J end by 9 bases, with 17 bases between. Germline loops: CDR1 MDHEN, CDR2 SYDVKM. This CDR3 contains 15 residues. In DNA form, the CDR3 reads TGTGCCAGCAGTCCCCGCGGCCGGGTGCCTTCACCCCTCCACTTT. Protein sequence: CASSPRGRVPSPLHF.

This clonotype was seen more than once but under ten times. This chain connects TRBV6-2 or TRBV6-3 to TRBJ2-7; D not resolved. The CDR3 spans 13 residues. Germline CDR1 is MNHEY and CDR2 is SVGEGT. The V gene lost 7 bases and the J gene lost 3 bases, with 13 bases spanning the gap. CDR3 loop: CASTQTNSYEQYF. CDR3 nucleotide sequence: TGTGCCAGCACCCAAACAAACAGCTACGAGCAGTACTTC.

The chain recombines TRBV5-1 with TRBJ1-3, with D possibly matching TRBD1 (5 bases). V gave up 4 bases and J gave up 2 bases, with 16 bases separating them. The CDR3 has 16 amino acids. Per germline, CDR1 SGHRS and CDR2 YFSETQ. CDR3 in DNA: TGCGCCAGCAGCGGGGGACCCAGGAGCCCTGGAAACACCATATATTTT. Encoded protein: CASSGGPRSPGNTIYF.

The chain has TRBV20-1 and TRBJ1-1; D uncertain. The CDR3 extends over 11 amino acids. Deletions cut 3 bases from V and 3 bases from J, with 5 bases between. CDR1 and CDR2 from the germline V gene are DFQATT and SNEGSKA (reference sequence). CDR3 in DNA: TGCAGTGCTAGGTCGGACACTGAAGCTTTCTTT. Amino acid sequence: CSARSDTEAFF.

The chain couples TRBV12-3 or TRBV12-4 to TRBJ1-1; D is possibly TRBD1 (5 bases). There are 13 residues in the CDR3. V was pared by 1 base and J by 7 bases, with 10 bases between. The CDR3 spells CASSLERGLEAFF. CDR3 in DNA: TGTGCCAGCAGTTTAGAGAGGGGTCTTGAAGCTTTCTTT.

The chain is built from TRBV7-3 and TRBJ2-1; TRBD2 matches 7 bases. Per the germline V gene, CDR1 is SGHTA and CDR2 is FQGTGA. V lost 2 bases, J lost 6 bases, and 10 bases stayed unmatched. The CDR3 contains 16 residues. The CDR3 loop reads CASSLYRAGDLNEQFF. The CDR3 bases are TGTGCCAGCAGCTTATATCGCGCGGGAGATCTCAATGAGCAGTTCTTC.

This clonotype was seen a few times. This chain uses TRBV12-5 with TRBJ2-3; the D is unclear. This CDR3 comprises 12 residues. The germline V and J ends were trimmed by 5 bases and 2 bases, with 5 bases remaining between them. In germline, CDR1 is LGHNT, CDR2 FRNRAP. This CDR3 reads CASGPHTDTQYF. In DNA form, the CDR3 reads TGTGCTAGTGGTCCCCACACAGATACGCAGTATTTT. The full variable domain, completed using reference TRBV12-5 and TRBJ2-3, is DARVTQTPRHKVTEMGQEVTMRCQPILGHNTVFWYRQTMMQGLELLAYFRNRAPLDDSGMPKDRFSAEMPDATLATLKIQPSEPRDSAVYFCASGPHTDTQYFGPGTRLTVL.